Considering frequency, the clone carrying this TCR beta chain is medium-sized. Its antigen is unknown. This record belongs to a study of T cell clusters in autoimmune cytopenias. Each sample's input was approximately 0.25 ug genomic DNA, roughly 38,000 genome equivalents. Multiplex touch-down PCR amplified TRB using TRB-A and TRB-B pools in one tube. TCRdb re-called the multiplex PCR reads; one entry per CDR3 protein, DNA not given. The specimen's table records roughly 10,000 distinct CDR3 sequences. Study-wide findings and caveats: TRB repertoire shifts in secondary cytopenia and chronic lymphocytic leukemia mostly reflected lymphoma, not autoimmunity.

The CDR3 is made up of 12 amino acids. In germline, CDR1 is LNHDA, CDR2 SQIVND (reference sequence). These data also formed part of another study, on T cell repertoires in aging, cancer and after chemotherapy. In that study: Healthy donor repertoires were recorded over several months to years and showed clear clonal overlap. Healthy donors lost TCR diversity with age mainly through richness, cancer patients through richness and evenness.

The TCR was taken from a human donor in good health. Sequences were obtained from peripheral blood. The gene calls are TRBV19 and TRBJ2-7; the D call of TRBD1 rests on TCRdb alone, since no DNA is present to check it. The CDR3 sequence: CASRSRGYEQYF.